This T cell receptor beta chain was captured in a study of cytomegalovirus exposure and HLA in healthy donors. Study findings and constraints: A classifier reportedly called cytomegalovirus status with high sensitivity and specificity. V segments that were indistinguishable, TRBV6-2 and TRBV6-3 among them, were omitted from analysis. As a later analysis showed, a missense DCLRE1C variant was linked to trimming of TCR beta V- and J-genes.

For this clone: The antigen is undetermined.

CDR1 and CDR2 (germline): GTSNPN, SVGIG (reference sequence). The CDR3 has 14 residues. Unmatched junction bases numbered 5, after V lost 3 bases and J lost 2 bases. Amplification used 60 Vbeta primers and 13 Jbeta primers. Clones were read by immunoSEQ multiplex PCR, and TCRdb kept only the in-frame ones, dropping some. The sample's table shows some 75,000 clones. Input material: PBMCs. This chain links TRBV30 with TRBJ2-3; TRBD2 matches 7 bases. The origin of this receptor is a boy between 10 and 17 years old in good health and CMV-seronegative. CDR3 sequence (DNA): TGTGCCTGGAGACCCAGCGGGAACACAGATACGCAGTATTTT. Protein product: CAWRPSGNTDTQYF.